This note documents a single T cell receptor beta chain sequence. The repertoire was sequenced with immunoSEQ multiplex PCR; TCRdb's copy has only in-frame clones and lacks some. This repertoire shows 40,000 or so clones, roughly 73% found once; its top ten account for approximately 62%. Trimming removed 3 bases from V and 9 bases from J, with 15 bases in between. CDR1 is SEHNR, CDR2 FQNEAQ, per germline (reference sequence). This CDR3 comprises 13 residues. The data originate from a study of blood T cell repertoires in COVID-19. The chain combines TRBV7-9 with TRBJ2-7; TRBD1 might be the D (5 bases). Sequencing used peripheral blood. The sequence came from a man older than 75 with acute or convalescent COVID-19. The CDR3 sequence: CASSLGQHAVQYF. For the CDR3, the DNA is TGTGCCAGCAGCTTGGGGCAGCACGCGGTGCAGTACTTC. Filled out from reference TRBV7-9 and TRBJ2-7, the complete variable domain reads DTGVSQNPRHKITKRGQNVTFRCDPISEHNRLYWYRQTLGQGPEFLTYFQNEAQLEKSRLLSDRFSAERPKGSFSTLEIQRTEQGDSAMYLCASSLGQHAVQYFGPGTRLTVT.